These 23 T cell receptor beta chains share one sample of origin, sequenced in a study. TCRdb reprocessed the 5' RACE reads with MiXCR, giving one entry per CDR3 protein. Of 50,000 to 60,000 distinct CDR3 sequences detected, 20% to 25% appear once; the ten largest clones hold 2.5% to 4%. Treg sorting used a CD4+CD25+CD127-/low gate. Sequencing was performed on tumor-infiltrating Tregs sorted from the breast tumor. The receptors come from a female donor with breast cancer.

This clonotype was observed a handful of times. The V gene is TRBV4-1, the J gene TRBJ2-7; 10 nucleotides match TRBD2. CDR1 and CDR2 (germline): MGHRA, YSYEKL. V lost 3 bases and J lost 3; bases outside the gene matches: 17. The CDR3 sequence is 19 residues long. The CDR3 here is CASSQGSGAGGPRVYEQYF. The CDR3 DNA reads TGCGCCAGCAGCCAGGGGTCGGGAGCGGGAGGGCCAAGGGTCTACGAGCAGTACTTC.

This clonotype was counted only a few times. The V gene is TRBV28, the J gene TRBJ2-3; 7 bases are a match to TRBD1. Germline V gives CDR1 MDHEN, CDR2 SYDVKM. V shed 6 bases and J 2 bases; nucleotides not matched to a gene: 8. The CDR3 is 15 residues long. The CDR3 loop is CASSSRDSYTDTQYF. CDR3 DNA sequence: TGTGCCAGCAGCTCCCGGGACAGTTACACAGATACGCAGTATTTT.

The table lists this clonotype with many counts. The gene calls are TRBV6-2 or TRBV6-3 and TRBJ1-3, with D perhaps matching TRBD1 (5 bases). In germline, CDR1 is MNHEY, CDR2 SVGEGT. There are 16 residues in the CDR3. The V gene lost 7 bases and the J gene lost 2 bases, with 18 bases spanning the gap. CDR3 sequence reads: CASTIPGRLPGNTIYF. In nucleotides, the CDR3 is TGTGCCAGCACCATACCGGGACGACTACCTGGAAACACCATATATTTT.

This clonotype turned up a few times. The rearrangement joins TRBV28 to TRBJ2-7; possibly TRBD2 for D (5 bases). CDR1 is MDHEN and CDR2 is SYDVKM in the germline V gene. CDR3 size: 14 residues. V lost 4 bases and J 0 bases, leaving 10 bases between the germline ends. CDR3 region: CASSSDLYSYEQYF. The CDR3 DNA is TGTGCCAGCAGTTCGGACTTGTACTCCTACGAGCAGTACTTC. Full variable domain (outside the CDR3, taken from reference TRBV28 and TRBJ2-7): DVKVTQSSRYLVKRTGEKVFLECVQDMDHENMFWYRQDPGLGLRLIYFSYDVKMKEKGDIPEGYSVSREKKERFSLILESASTNQTSMYLCASSSDLYSYEQYFGPGTRLTVT.

This clonotype was detected many times. The chain couples TRBV6-5 to TRBJ2-3; D may be TRBD2 (6 bases). V was shortened by 4 bases and J by 1 base, with 18 bases between the two germline ends. CDR1 is MNHEY, CDR2 SVGAGI, per germline. CDR3 length: 17 amino acids. The CDR3 loop is CASSSAGWGGGTDTQYF. DNA of the CDR3: TGTGCCAGCAGTTCCGCCGGTTGGGGCGGGGGCACAGATACGCAGTATTTT.

The chain uses TRBV7-9 and TRBJ1-1; D might be TRBD1 (5 bases). Per the germline V gene, CDR1 is SEHNR and CDR2 is FQNEAQ (reference sequence). This CDR3 is 15 amino acids long. The V and J ends lost 0 bases and 0 bases respectively, with 8 bases between them. The CDR3 sequence is CASSLARGLNTEAFF. CDR3 DNA: TGTGCCAGCAGCTTAGCAAGGGGCTTGAACACTGAAGCTTTCTTT.

This clonotype was observed many times. The chain couples TRBV6-5 to TRBJ1-5; D is uncertain. Trimming took 2 bases from V and 4 from J, leaving 6 bases between them. Germline V gene data show CDR1 as MNHEY and CDR2 as SVGAGI. The CDR3 extends over 13 amino acids. As DNA, the CDR3 is TGTGCCAGCAGTTACAGTAGGAATCAGCCCCAGCATTTT. Translated, it gives CASSYSRNQPQHF.

This clonotype was counted between two and nine times. V gene TRBV28 combines with J gene TRBJ2-3, with TRBD1 matching 10 bases. CDR1 and CDR2 from the germline V gene are MDHEN and SYDVKM. Unmatched junction bases numbered 8, after V lost 9 bases and J lost 2 bases. The CDR3 is 15 amino acids. The CDR3 sequence: CASLGQGDFTDTQYF. CDR3 sequence (DNA): TGTGCCAGTCTAGGACAGGGGGACTTCACAGATACGCAGTATTTT. Together with reference TRBV28 and TRBJ2-3, the CDR3 gives the full variable domain: DVKVTQSSRYLVKRTGEKVFLECVQDMDHENMFWYRQDPGLGLRLIYFSYDVKMKEKGDIPEGYSVSREKKERFSLILESASTNQTSMYLCASLGQGDFTDTQYFGPGTRLTVL.

A few counts support this clonotype. The chain employs TRBV29-1 and TRBJ2-1; D possibly corresponds to TRBD2 (7 bases). The germline V and J ends were trimmed by 2 bases and 5 bases, with 13 bases remaining between them. Germline loops: CDR1 SQVTM, CDR2 ANQGSEA. The CDR3 spans 14 residues. CDR3 residues: CSVERGGRNNEQFF. CDR3 DNA sequence: TGCAGCGTTGAAAGGGGGGGCAGGAACAATGAGCAGTTCTTC.

This clonotype was counted many times. The V gene is TRBV12-3 or TRBV12-4, the J gene TRBJ2-1; TRBD1 matches 7 bases. The junction had 7 bases not matched to a gene; V was cut back by 3 bases and J by 5 bases. This CDR3 is built from 15 residues. The CDR3 DNA reads as TGTGCCAGCAGTTTCAGGGGACAGACCAACAATGAGCAGTTCTTC. This codes for CASSFRGQTNNEQFF.

This clonotype was seen more than once but under ten times. The J gene is TRBJ2-2, the V gene TRBV5-4; TRBD1 matches at 7 bases. The V segment lost 2 bases and the J segment 2 bases; nucleotides outside the gene matches: 6. CDR1 SGHNT and CDR2 YYREEE come from the germline V gene (reference sequence). This CDR3 region has 16 residues. The CDR3 loop reads CASSFAGTANTGELFF. The CDR3 DNA reads TGTGCCAGCAGCTTTGCCGGGACAGCTAACACCGGGGAGCTGTTTTTT.

The chain links TRBV5-1 to TRBJ2-1; D possibly corresponds to TRBD1 (6 bases). Trimming pared 2 bases from V and 8 bases from J, leaving 20 bases between. CDR1 SGHRS and CDR2 YFSETQ come from the germline V gene. The CDR3 consists of 16 residues. As DNA, the CDR3 is TGCGCCAGCAGCTTTGAGGGGGACACCCCGAGGGATGAGCAGTTCTTC. This encodes CASSFEGDTPRDEQFF. Full variable domain (remainder filled in from reference TRBV5-1 and TRBJ2-1): KAGVTQTPRYLIKTRGQQVTLSCSPISGHRSVSWYQQTPGQGLQFLFEYFSETQRNKGNFPGRFSGRQFSNSRSEMNVSTLELGDSALYLCASSFEGDTPRDEQFFGPGTRLTVL.

Concerning this clonotype: The junction and the germline gene differ at one end; a read error may be behind it. The gene calls are TRBV29-1 and TRBJ2-3; TRBD2 aligns across 10 bases. The CDR3 consists of 14 residues. CDR1 is SQVTM, CDR2 ANQGSEA, per germline. CDR3 bases: TGCAGCGGTTGGACTAGCGGAAACACAGATACGCAGTACTTT. It translates to CSGWTSGNTDTQYF.

The rearrangement links TRBV9 to TRBJ2-1; 9 positions agree with TRBD2. This CDR3 contains 15 residues. The V and J ends lost 0 bases and 7 bases, in that order; junction bases with no gene match: 5. The germline V gene has CDR1 SGDLS and CDR2 YYNGEE. The CDR3 DNA reads as TGTGCCAGCAGCGTAGTAGCGGGGGTGGTGAATGAGCAGTTCTTC. Protein product: CASSVVAGVVNEQFF.

This clonotype has a count of ten or more. The chain joins TRBV5-6 to TRBJ2-7; D is undetermined. The CDR3 loop spans 13 amino acids. Per germline, CDR1 SGHDT and CDR2 YYEEEE. Trimming left V 3 bases short and J 2 bases short, with 9 bases between. In nucleotides, the CDR3 is TGTGCCAGCAGCTCGATCCTTACCTACGAGCAGTACTTC. It translates to CASSSILTYEQYF.

Comments on this clonotype: Without the conserved terminal phenylalanine or tryptophan, this CDR3 likely stems from a read error. CDR3 DNA: TGTGCCACCAAGCGTTCCGACACTGAAGCTTTCTTG. This translates into CATKRSDTEAFL. This chain links TRBV6-2 or TRBV6-3 with TRBJ1-1; D call uncertain. The CDR3 has 12 residues. Germline V CDR1 and CDR2: MNHEY, SVGEGT. V lost 10 bases to trimming and J lost 3 bases, with 12 bases between them.

In this sample, this clonotype turned up many times. The gene calls are TRBV11-2 and TRBJ2-3, with TRBD2 matching 7 bases. The CDR3 spans 14 residues. V dropped 4 bases and J dropped 7; count of bases not matched to a gene: 8. Germline CDR1 is SGHAT and CDR2 is FQNNGV. CDR3 amino acids: CASSSITSAHTQYF. The CDR3 coding sequence is TGTGCCAGCAGCTCGATTACTAGCGCCCATACGCAGTATTTT.

This clonotype has a count of ten or more. V is TRBV7-8 and J is TRBJ1-2; no clear D gene. Trimming removed 5 bases from V and 7 bases from J, with 20 bases in between. The germline CDR1 and CDR2 sequences are SGHVS and FQNEAQ. The CDR3 has 15 amino acids. DNA of the CDR3: TGTGCCAGCAGCGGGCGGACCTCCTCAGCAGGTGGCTACACCTTC. Amino acids: CASSGRTSSAGGYTF.

The chain uses TRBV4-2 and TRBJ1-6; D is perhaps TRBD1 (6 bases). V shed 0 bases and J shed 6 bases, with 9 bases lying between them. The CDR3 is 15 amino acids. Germline V lookup: CDR1 LGHNA, CDR2 YNFKEQ. This CDR3 reads CASSQDEGGNSPLHF. The CDR3, as DNA: TGTGCCAGCAGCCAAGACGAGGGGGGTAATTCACCCCTCCACTTT.

The chain combines TRBV12-3 or TRBV12-4 with TRBJ1-4, with D possibly matching TRBD1 (6 bases). Trimming shortened V by 6 bases and J by 16 bases, and 21 bases separated the two germline ends. This CDR3 is 13 amino acids long. The CDR3 DNA reads TGTGCCAGCAGCCCACGAGGGACAACGAGGAAGTTTTTT. It encodes CASSPRGTTRKFF.

This chain connects TRBV6-5 to TRBJ2-3; TRBD2 aligns across 8 bases. This CDR3 has 14 amino acids. CDR1 and CDR2 from the germline V gene are MNHEY and SVGAGI. V was pared by 7 bases and J by 4 bases, with 7 bases of the junction left unmatched. The CDR3 is CASIPGLEADTQYF. CDR3 coding DNA: TGTGCCAGCATACCGGGACTAGAGGCAGATACGCAGTATTTT.

Concerning this clonotype: The conserved phenylalanine or tryptophan normally closing the CDR3 is absent here, so this likely arose from a read error. The chain is built from TRBV7-2 and TRBJ2-1; D is unresolved. V was trimmed by 5 bases and J by 7 bases, leaving 18 bases between them. The V gene's germline CDR1 is SGHTA and CDR2 FQGNSA. This CDR3 comprises 15 residues. This chain's CDR3 is CASSPSSSSGNEQFI. Here the CDR3 DNA reads TGTGCCAGCAGCCCATCGTCCTCGTCGGGTAATGAGCAGTTCATC.

CDR3 protein: CASSVMGQRQETQYF. CDR3 bases: TGTGCCAGCAGCGTAATGGGACAGAGACAAGAGACCCAGTACTTC. V usage is TRBV9 and J usage is TRBJ2-5; 7 nucleotides line up with TRBD1. The CDR3 contains 15 residues. V lost 1 base and J lost 2; bases outside the gene matches: 5. Germline loops: CDR1 SGDLS, CDR2 YYNGEE.